The rows below give T cell receptor beta chains drawn from one sample of a study of molecular identifiers for immune sequencing clone quantification. Each CDR3 protein gets one entry after TCRdb re-called the PCR reads with MiXCR. The repertoire includes 600,000 to 650,000 distinct CDR3 sequences, approximately 20% of them detected once, and 0.85% sits in the top ten. The sample consisted of naive CD8+ T cells from blood, with Jurkat cell RNA spiked in. The source of these receptors is a human donor in good health. Some libraries in this study had Jurkat cell RNA spiked in. CDR3s include the opening cysteine and the closing phenylalanine or tryptophan. A D gene is named only where the DNA matches it firmly. Where a row states a size, it is once, few, many or the class of an expanded clone; other rows omit it.

D gene	V gene	clone size	J gene	CDR3 protein	CDR3 DNA
TRBD1	TRBV6-5	few	TRBJ1-1	CASSYFGQGTEAFF	TGTGCCAGCAGTTACTTCGGACAGGGTACTGAAGCTTTCTTT
TRBD2	TRBV5-6	many	TRBJ2-7	CASSPGGGSYEQYF	TGTGCCAGCAGCCCGGGCGGCGGGAGCTACGAGCAGTACTTC
TRBD1	TRBV20-1	NA	TRBJ1-5	CSARIDRDESQPQHF	TGCAGTGCTAGGATCGACAGGGATGAAAGTCAGCCCCAGCATTTT
TRBD1	TRBV6-6	many	TRBJ2-5	CASSSYPDRGLETQYF	TGTGCCAGCAGTTCCTACCCCGACAGGGGGCTTGAGACCCAGTACTTC
NA	TRBV6-6	many	TRBJ2-3	CASSYSNGADTQYF	TGTGCCAGCAGTTACTCGAATGGGGCAGATACGCAGTATTTT
TRBD1	TRBV14	NA	TRBJ1-2	CASSLGTVMWENGYTF	TGTGCCAGCAGCCTTGGGACAGTTATGTGGGAGAATGGCTACACCTTC
NA	TRBV6-5	NA	TRBJ1-1	CASSYRGVDSAFF	TGTGCCAGCAGTTACCGGGGGGTCGATAGCGCTTTCTTT
TRBD1	TRBV7-6	many	TRBJ2-5	CASSLERTGRETQYF	TGTGCCAGCAGCTTAGAAAGGACAGGAAGGGAGACCCAGTACTTC
TRBD1	TRBV6-5	once	TRBJ1-3	CASSYRKDRALQSGNTIYF	TGTGCCAGCAGTTACCGAAAGGACAGGGCTTTGCAATCTGGAAACACCATATATTTT
TRBD1	TRBV7-6	NA	TRBJ1-3	CASSLDEKGADGNTIYF	TGTGCCAGCAGCTTAGACGAGAAGGGGGCGGATGGAAACACCATATATTTT
TRBD1	TRBV6-2/TRBV6-3	many	TRBJ2-1	CASSWDSSYNEQFF	TGTGCCAGCAGCTGGGACAGCTCCTACAATGAGCAGTTCTTC
NA	TRBV14	many	TRBJ2-7	CASGHGFYEQYF	TGTGCCAGCGGCCACGGGTTCTACGAGCAGTACTTC
NA	TRBV29-1	NA	TRBJ2-1	CSVTGTTYNEQFF	TGCAGCGTGACCGGGACAACCTACAATGAGCAGTTCTTC
NA	TRBV27	few	TRBJ2-7	CASSPQGGEYEQYF	TGTGCCAGCAGTCCCCAGGGGGGAGAATACGAGCAGTACTTC
NA	TRBV4-1	many	TRBJ2-2	CASSRMGSYTGELFF	TGCGCCAGCAGCCGGATGGGGAGTTACACCGGGGAGCTGTTTTTT
NA	TRBV5-6	many	TRBJ2-3	CASSLDGNWEPDTQYF	TGTGCCAGCAGCTTGGATGGCAATTGGGAGCCAGATACGCAGTATTTT
NA	TRBV12-3/TRBV12-4	NA	TRBJ1-5	CASSASQPQHF	TGTGCCAGCAGCGCCTCTCAGCCCCAGCATTTT
TRBD1	TRBV6-5	many	TRBJ2-1	CASSYQTGGNEQFF	TGTGCCAGCAGTTACCAGACAGGGGGCAATGAGCAGTTCTTC
NA	TRBV23-1	few	TRBJ2-2	CASRPANTGELFF	TGCGCCAGCCGCCCAGCTAACACCGGGGAGCTGTTTTTT
TRBD1	TRBV27	many	TRBJ2-1	CASSSGTGYNEQFF	TGTGCCAGCAGCTCCGGGACAGGATACAATGAGCAGTTCTTC
NA	TRBV13	many	TRBJ2-1	CASSSDRLPPNEQFF	TGTGCCAGCAGCTCCGACAGGTTACCCCCTAATGAGCAGTTCTTC
NA	TRBV20-1	NA	TRBJ2-5	CTTNVADVEIRETQYF	TGCACCACTAACGTGGCGGACGTCGAAATAAGGGAGACCCAGTACTTC